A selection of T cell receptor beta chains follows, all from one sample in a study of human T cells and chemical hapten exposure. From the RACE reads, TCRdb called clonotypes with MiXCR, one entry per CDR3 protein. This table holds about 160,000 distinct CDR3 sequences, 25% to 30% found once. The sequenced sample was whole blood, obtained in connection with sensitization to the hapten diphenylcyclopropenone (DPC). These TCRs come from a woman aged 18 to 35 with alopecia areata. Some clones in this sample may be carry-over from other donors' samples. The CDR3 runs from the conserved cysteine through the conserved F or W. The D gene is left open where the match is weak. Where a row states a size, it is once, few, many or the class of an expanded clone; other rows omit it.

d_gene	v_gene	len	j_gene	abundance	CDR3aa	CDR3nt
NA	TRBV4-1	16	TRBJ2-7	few	CASSSRMQGISYEQYF	TGCGCCAGCAGCTCAAGGATGCAGGGCATATCCTACGAGCAGTACTTC
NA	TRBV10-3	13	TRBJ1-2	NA	CATSGTGVGGYTF	TGTGCCACCTCTGGGACCGGAGTGGGCGGCTACACCTTC
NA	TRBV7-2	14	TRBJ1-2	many	CASSPFGGGYGYTF	TGTGCCAGCAGCCCCTTCGGGGGCGGGTATGGCTACACCTTC
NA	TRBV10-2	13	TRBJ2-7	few	CASSSGGGTEQYF	TGCGCCAGCAGCAGTGGTGGGGGGACCGAGCAGTACTTC
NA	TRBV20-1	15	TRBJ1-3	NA	CSARDSGSSGNTIYF	TGCAGTGCTAGAGACTCGGGTTCCTCTGGAAACACCATATATTTT
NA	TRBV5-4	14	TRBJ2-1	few	CASSSEPRGNEQFF	TGTGCCAGCAGCTCGGAGCCCCGGGGCAATGAGCAGTTCTTC
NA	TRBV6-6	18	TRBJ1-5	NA	CASTHGIASKYSNQPQHF	TGTGCCAGCACCCACGGGATAGCCTCAAAATATAGCAATCAGCCCCAGCATTTT
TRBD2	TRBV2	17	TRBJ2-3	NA	CASSDPLTSGFTDTQYF	TGTGCCAGCAGCGATCCTTTGACTAGCGGGTTCACAGATACGCAGTATTTT
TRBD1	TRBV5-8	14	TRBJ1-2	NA	CASSHRTGINGYTF	TGTGCCAGCAGCCACCGGACAGGCATAAATGGCTACACCTTC
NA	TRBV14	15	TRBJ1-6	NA	CASSQRGRWNSPLHF	TGTGCCAGCAGCCAAAGAGGACGCTGGAATTCACCCCTCCACTTT
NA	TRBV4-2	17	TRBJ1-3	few	CASSQDRGDYSGNTIYF	TGTGCCAGCAGCCAAGATCGGGGGGATTACTCTGGAAACACCATATATTTT
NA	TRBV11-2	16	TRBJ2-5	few	CASSSPPRVLGETQYF	TGTGCCAGCAGCTCCCCTCCGAGGGTACTTGGAGAGACCCAGTACTTC
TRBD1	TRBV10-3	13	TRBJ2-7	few	CAISGDSGYEQYF	TGTGCCATCAGTGGGGACAGTGGCTACGAGCAGTACTTC
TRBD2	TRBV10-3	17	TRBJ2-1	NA	CAISESASGGLYNEQFF	TGTGCCATCAGTGAGTCTGCTAGCGGGGGCCTCTACAATGAGCAGTTCTTC
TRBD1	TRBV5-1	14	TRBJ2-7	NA	CASSVDRGTYEQYF	TGCGCCAGCAGCGTGGACAGGGGCACCTACGAGCAGTACTTC
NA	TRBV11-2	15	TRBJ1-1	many	CASSYDGAVNTEAFF	TGTGCCAGCAGCTACGACGGGGCAGTAAATACTGAAGCTTTCTTT
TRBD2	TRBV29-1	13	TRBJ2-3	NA	CSVSGSGTDTQYF	TGCAGCGTTAGCGGGAGTGGTACAGATACGCAGTATTTT
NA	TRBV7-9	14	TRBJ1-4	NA	CASSLFATNEKLFF	TGTGCCAGCAGCTTGTTCGCAACTAATGAAAAACTGTTTTTT
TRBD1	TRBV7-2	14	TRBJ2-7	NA	CASSSLMTGSEQYF	TGTGCCAGCAGCTCACTGATGACAGGGAGTGAGCAGTACTTC
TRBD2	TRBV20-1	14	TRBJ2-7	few	CSAPTSGTTYEQYF	TGCAGTGCACCAACTAGCGGGACGACCTACGAGCAGTACTTC
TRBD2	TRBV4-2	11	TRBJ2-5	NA	CASSQGEGQYF	TGTGCCAGCAGCCAGGGGGAGGGCCAGTACTTC
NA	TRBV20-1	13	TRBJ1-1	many	CSLRGGLLTEAFF	TGCAGTTTAAGGGGGGGGCTGCTGACTGAAGCTTTCTTT
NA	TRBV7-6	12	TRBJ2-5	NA	CASSFYGETQYF	TGTGCCAGCAGCTTTTACGGGGAGACCCAGTACTTC
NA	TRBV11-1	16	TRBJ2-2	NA	CASSLSSVGNTGELFF	TGTGCCAGCAGCTTATCTAGCGTGGGGAACACCGGGGAGCTGTTTTTT
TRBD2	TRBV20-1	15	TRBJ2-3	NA	CSAGLAGEFKDTQYF	TGCAGTGCGGGCCTAGCGGGGGAGTTCAAAGATACGCAGTATTTT
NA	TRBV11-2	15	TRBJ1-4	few	CASSSLFGGLEKLFF	TGTGCCAGCAGCTCACTCTTCGGGGGTTTGGAAAAACTGTTTTTT
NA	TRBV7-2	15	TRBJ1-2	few	CASSLGSGTTPGYTF	TGTGCCAGCAGCTTAGGATCCGGGACGACGCCTGGCTACACCTTC
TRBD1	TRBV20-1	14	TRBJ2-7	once	CSATSRGPLYEQYF	TGCAGTGCTACGAGCAGGGGGCCCCTCTACGAGCAGTACTTC
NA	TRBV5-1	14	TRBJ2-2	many	CASRWDSTTGELFF	TGCGCCAGCAGATGGGACTCCACCACCGGGGAGCTGTTTTTT
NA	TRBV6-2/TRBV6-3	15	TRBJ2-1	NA	CASSWATGISNEQFF	TGTGCCAGCAGTTGGGCTACCGGGATCTCCAATGAGCAGTTCTTC
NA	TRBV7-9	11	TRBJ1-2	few	CASSFGRGYTF	TGTGCCAGCAGCTTTGGCCGGGGCTACACCTTC
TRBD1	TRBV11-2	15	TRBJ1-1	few	CASSRDRGMNTEAFF	TGTGCCAGCAGCAGAGACAGGGGGATGAACACTGAAGCTTTCTTT
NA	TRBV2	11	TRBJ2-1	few	CASSADVEQFF	TGTGCCAGCAGTGCCGACGTTGAGCAGTTCTTC
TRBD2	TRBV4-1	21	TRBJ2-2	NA	CASSQVLRDSRLAGYTGELFF	TGCGCCAGCAGCCAAGTTCTCCGGGACTCAAGACTAGCGGGGTACACCGGGGAGCTGTTTTTT
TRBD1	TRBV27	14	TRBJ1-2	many	CASSSQGAVYGYTF	TGTGCCAGCAGTTCCCAGGGGGCGGTCTATGGCTACACCTTC
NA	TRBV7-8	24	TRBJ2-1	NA	CASSLALFRTDLGAPKSSYNEQFF	TGTGCCAGCAGCTTAGCCCTCTTCAGGACCGACCTGGGGGCCCCGAAGAGCTCCTACAATGAGCAGTTCTTC
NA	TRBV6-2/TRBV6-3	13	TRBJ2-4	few	CASSYRTEDIQYF	TGTGCCAGCAGTTATCGGACAGAGGACATTCAGTACTTC
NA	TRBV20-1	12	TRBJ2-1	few	CSAPTGYNEQFF	TGCAGTGCCCCCACGGGGTACAATGAGCAGTTCTTC